This T cell receptor beta chain stems from a study of identical twins. In germline, CDR1 is MNHEY, CDR2 SVGEGT. Trimming took off 2 bases at V and 3 bases at J, with 5 bases between the two ends. The CDR3 runs to 12 residues. TCRdb re-analysed the 5' RACE reads in MiXCR, keeping a single row per CDR3 protein. The sample includes hundreds of thousands of distinct CDR3 sequences, roughly 20% of them seen just once. These data were likewise used in another study, on T cells expressing NK-cell markers.

J is TRBJ2-7 and V is TRBV6-2 or TRBV6-3, with D hard to call. Sequencing was carried out using PBMCs. This receptor was obtained from a woman between 18 and 29 years old in good health. The CDR3: CASSYVVYEQYF. In DNA, the CDR3 is TGTGCCAGCAGTTACGTGGTCTACGAGCAGTACTTC.